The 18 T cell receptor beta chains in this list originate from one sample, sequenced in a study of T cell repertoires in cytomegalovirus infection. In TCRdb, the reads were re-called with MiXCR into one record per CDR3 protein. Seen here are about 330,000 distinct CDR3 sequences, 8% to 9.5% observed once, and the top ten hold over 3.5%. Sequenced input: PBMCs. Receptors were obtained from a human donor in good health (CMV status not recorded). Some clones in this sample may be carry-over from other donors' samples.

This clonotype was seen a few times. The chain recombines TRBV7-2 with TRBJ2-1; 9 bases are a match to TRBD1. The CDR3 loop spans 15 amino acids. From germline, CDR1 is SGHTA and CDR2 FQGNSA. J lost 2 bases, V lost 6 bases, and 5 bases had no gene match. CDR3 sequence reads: CASREDRGTYNEQFF. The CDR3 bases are TGTGCCAGCAGAGAGGACAGGGGCACCTACAATGAGCAGTTCTTC.

CDR3 amino acids: CASRAADYNEQFF. DNA for the CDR3: TGTGCCAGCCGCGCAGCGGATTACAATGAGCAGTTCTTC. The rearrangement uses TRBV6-1 and TRBJ2-1; possible D gene TRBD2, 5 bases. V lost 8 bases and J lost 4, with 12 bases in between. Germline-derived CDR1 and CDR2 are MNHNS and SASEGT. CDR3 size: 13 residues.

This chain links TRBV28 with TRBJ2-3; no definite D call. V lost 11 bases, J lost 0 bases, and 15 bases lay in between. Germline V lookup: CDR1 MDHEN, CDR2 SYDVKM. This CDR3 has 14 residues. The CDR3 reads CAVTPGTSTDTQYF. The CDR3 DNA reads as TGTGCCGTTACCCCTGGCACTAGCACAGATACGCAGTATTTT. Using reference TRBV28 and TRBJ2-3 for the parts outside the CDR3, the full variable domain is DVKVTQSSRYLVKRTGEKVFLECVQDMDHENMFWYRQDPGLGLRLIYFSYDVKMKEKGDIPEGYSVSREKKERFSLILESASTNQTSMYLCAVTPGTSTDTQYFGPGTRLTVL.

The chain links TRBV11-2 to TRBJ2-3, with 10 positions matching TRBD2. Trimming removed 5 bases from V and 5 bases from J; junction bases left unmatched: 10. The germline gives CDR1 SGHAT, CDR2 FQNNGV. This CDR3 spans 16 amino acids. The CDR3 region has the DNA TGTGCCAGCAGCCCCGGGGTAGCGGGGGGAGGAGATACGCAGTATTTT. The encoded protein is CASSPGVAGGGDTQYF.

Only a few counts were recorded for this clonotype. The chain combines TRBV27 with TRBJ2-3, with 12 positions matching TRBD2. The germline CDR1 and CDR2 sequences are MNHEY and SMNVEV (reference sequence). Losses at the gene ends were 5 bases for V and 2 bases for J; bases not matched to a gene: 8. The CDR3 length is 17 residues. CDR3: CASSARLAGENTDTQYF. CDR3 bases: TGTGCCAGCAGTGCTCGACTAGCGGGAGAGAACACAGATACGCAGTATTTT.

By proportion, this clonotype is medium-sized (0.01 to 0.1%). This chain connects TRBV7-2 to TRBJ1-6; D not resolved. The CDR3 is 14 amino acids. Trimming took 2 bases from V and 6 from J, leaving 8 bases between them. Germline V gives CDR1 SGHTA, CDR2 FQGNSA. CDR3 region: CASSLRPSNSPLHF. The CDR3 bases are TGTGCCAGCAGCTTACGGCCTTCTAATTCACCCCTCCACTTT.

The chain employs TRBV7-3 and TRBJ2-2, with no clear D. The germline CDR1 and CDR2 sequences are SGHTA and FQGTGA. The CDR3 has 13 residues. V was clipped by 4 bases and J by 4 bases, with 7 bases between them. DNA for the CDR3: TGTGCCAGCAGCTCCAGTATCACCGGGGAGCTGTTTTTT. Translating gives CASSSSITGELFF.

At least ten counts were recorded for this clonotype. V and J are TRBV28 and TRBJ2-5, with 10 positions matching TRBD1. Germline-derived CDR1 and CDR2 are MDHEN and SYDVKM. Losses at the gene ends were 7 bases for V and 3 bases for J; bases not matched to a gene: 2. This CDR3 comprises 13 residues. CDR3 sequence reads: CASKGQGKETQYF. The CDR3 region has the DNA TGTGCCAGCAAGGGACAGGGGAAAGAGACCCAGTACTTC.

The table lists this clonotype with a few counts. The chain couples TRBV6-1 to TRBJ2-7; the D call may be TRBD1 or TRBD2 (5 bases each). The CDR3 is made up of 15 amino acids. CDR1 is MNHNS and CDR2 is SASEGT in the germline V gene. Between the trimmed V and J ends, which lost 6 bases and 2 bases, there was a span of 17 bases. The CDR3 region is CASSLRDRGPYEQYF. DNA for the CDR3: TGTGCCAGCAGCCTCCGGGACCGCGGTCCCTACGAGCAGTACTTC.

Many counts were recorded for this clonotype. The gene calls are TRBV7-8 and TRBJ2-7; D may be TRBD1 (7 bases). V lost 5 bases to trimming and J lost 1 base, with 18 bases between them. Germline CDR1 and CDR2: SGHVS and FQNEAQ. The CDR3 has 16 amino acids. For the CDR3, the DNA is TGTGCCAGCAGCCCGCGATCAGGGGGGCCATCCTACGAGCAGTACTTC. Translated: CASSPRSGGPSYEQYF. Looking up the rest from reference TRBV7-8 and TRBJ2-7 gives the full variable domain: GAGVSQSPRYKVAKRGQDVALRCDPISGHVSLFWYQQALGQGPEFLTYFQNEAQLDKSGLPSDRFFAERPEGSVSTLKIQRTQQEDSAVYLCASSPRSGGPSYEQYFGPGTRLTVT.

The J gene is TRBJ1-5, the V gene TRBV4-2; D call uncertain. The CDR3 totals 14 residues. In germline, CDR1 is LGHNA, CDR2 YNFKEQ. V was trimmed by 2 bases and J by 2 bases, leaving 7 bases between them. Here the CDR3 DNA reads TGTGCCAGCAGCCAACGTAATGGCAATCAGCCCCAGCATTTT. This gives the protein CASSQRNGNQPQHF.

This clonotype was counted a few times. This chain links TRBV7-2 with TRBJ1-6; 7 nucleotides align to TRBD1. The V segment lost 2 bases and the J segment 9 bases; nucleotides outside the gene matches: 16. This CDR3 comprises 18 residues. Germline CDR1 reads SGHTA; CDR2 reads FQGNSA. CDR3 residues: CASSLLGPPTGVGSPLHF. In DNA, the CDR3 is TGTGCCAGCAGCTTACTCGGGCCCCCTACAGGGGTGGGTTCACCCCTCCACTTT. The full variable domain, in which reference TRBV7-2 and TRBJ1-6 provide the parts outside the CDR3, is GAGVSQSPSNKVTEKGKDVELRCDPISGHTALYWYRQSLGQGLEFLIYFQGNSAPDKSGLPSDRFSAERTGGSVSTLTIQRTQQEDSAVYLCASSLLGPPTGVGSPLHFGNGTRLTVT.

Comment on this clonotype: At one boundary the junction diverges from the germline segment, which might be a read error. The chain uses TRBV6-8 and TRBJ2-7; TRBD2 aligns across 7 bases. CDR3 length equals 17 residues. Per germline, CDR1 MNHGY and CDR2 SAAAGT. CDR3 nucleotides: TGTGCCGGCAGTTACTCCCGAGGGCCGGGAGGCACCTACGAGCAGTACTTC. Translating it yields CAGSYSRGPGGTYEQYF.

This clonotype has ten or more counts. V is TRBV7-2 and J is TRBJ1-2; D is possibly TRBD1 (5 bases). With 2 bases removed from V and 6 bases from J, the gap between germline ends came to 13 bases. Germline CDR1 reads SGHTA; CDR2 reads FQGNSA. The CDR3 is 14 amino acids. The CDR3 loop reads CASSLNVQGHGYTF. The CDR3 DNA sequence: TGTGCCAGCAGCTTAAATGTCCAGGGCCATGGCTACACCTTC. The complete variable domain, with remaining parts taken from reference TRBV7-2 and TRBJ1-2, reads GAGVSQSPSNKVTEKGKDVELRCDPISGHTALYWYRQSLGQGLEFLIYFQGNSAPDKSGLPSDRFSAERTGGSVSTLTIQRTQQEDSAVYLCASSLNVQGHGYTFGSGTRLTVV.

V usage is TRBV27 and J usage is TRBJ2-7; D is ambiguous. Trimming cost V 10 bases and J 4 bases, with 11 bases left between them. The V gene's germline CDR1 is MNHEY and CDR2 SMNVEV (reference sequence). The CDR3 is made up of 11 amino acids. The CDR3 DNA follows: TGTGCCACCGGACGCGCTTACGAGCAGTACTTC. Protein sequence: CATGRAYEQYF.

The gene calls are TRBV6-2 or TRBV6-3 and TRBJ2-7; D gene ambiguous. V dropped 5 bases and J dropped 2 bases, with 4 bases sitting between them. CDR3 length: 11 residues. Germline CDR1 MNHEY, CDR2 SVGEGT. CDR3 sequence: CASSITYEQYF. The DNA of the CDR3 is TGTGCCAGCAGTATTACCTACGAGCAGTACTTC.

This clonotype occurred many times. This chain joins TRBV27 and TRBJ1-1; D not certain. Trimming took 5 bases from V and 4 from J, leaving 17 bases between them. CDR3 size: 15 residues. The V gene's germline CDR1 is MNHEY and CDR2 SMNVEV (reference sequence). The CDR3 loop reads CASSQYNVGSTEAFF. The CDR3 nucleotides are TGTGCCAGCAGTCAATACAACGTTGGGAGCACTGAAGCTTTCTTT.

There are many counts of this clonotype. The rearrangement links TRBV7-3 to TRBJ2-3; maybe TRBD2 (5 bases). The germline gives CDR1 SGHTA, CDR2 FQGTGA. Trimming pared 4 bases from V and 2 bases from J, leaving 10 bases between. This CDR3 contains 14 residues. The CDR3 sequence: CASSSGLPTDTQYF. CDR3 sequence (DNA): TGTGCCAGCAGCTCAGGACTTCCCACAGATACGCAGTATTTT.